The 18 T cell receptor beta chains below were found in one sample sequenced in a study of cytomegalovirus exposure and HLA in healthy donors. With 60 Vbeta and 13 Jbeta primers, the PCR was carried out. The table came from immunoSEQ multiplex PCR; TCRdb's copy has only in-frame clones and leaves some out. Here the sample spans about 200,000 clones, roughly 13% being singletons. Specimen: PBMCs. These receptors came from a man in his fifties or sixties in good health and CMV-seropositive.

The chain links TRBV28 to TRBJ2-7; D possibly corresponds to TRBD2 (5 bases). The CDR3 runs to 14 residues. V was pared by 3 bases and J by 6 bases, with 15 bases between. Germline V lookup: CDR1 MDHEN, CDR2 SYDVKM. DNA for the CDR3: TGTGCCAGCAGTTTCTCGGGATCCTTCGGCGAGCAGTACGTC. It encodes CASSFSGSFGEQYV.

V usage is TRBV2 and J usage is TRBJ1-4, with TRBD1 matching over 11 bases. Trimming at V came to 6 bases and at J to 4 bases, leaving 7 bases not matched to a gene. The germline gives CDR1 SNHLY, CDR2 FYNNEI. The CDR3 covers 16 residues. CDR3 coding DNA: TGTGCCAGCAGGACCGGGACAGGGGGAATTAATGAAAAACTGTTTTTT. This gives the protein CASRTGTGGINEKLFF.

The rearrangement links TRBV5-1 to TRBJ1-6; no clear D. V gave up 3 bases and J gave up 9 bases, with 16 bases separating them. Germline V lookup: CDR1 SGHRS, CDR2 YFSETQ. CDR3 length equals 15 residues. DNA of the CDR3: TGCGCCAGCAGCTCCGGAGCGCCGTCGACTTCACCCCTCCACTTT. The encoded protein is CASSSGAPSTSPLHF.

This clone was detected only a few times. The chain is built from TRBV5-1 and TRBJ2-7, with 7 bases fitting TRBD1. J lost 1 base, V lost 5 bases, and 12 bases had no gene match. The CDR3 has 16 residues. Germline CDR1 is SGHRS and CDR2 is YFSETQ. The DNA of the CDR3 is TGCGCCAGCAGGGTGGCTGACAGGGCCGATTCCTACGAGCAGTACGTC. Translating gives CASRVADRADSYEQYV.

The chain links TRBV27 to TRBJ2-1; D perhaps matches TRBD1 (6 bases). Between the trimmed V and J ends, which lost 6 bases and 4 bases, there was a span of 10 bases. CDR3 size: 13 residues. Germline V gene lookup returns CDR1 MNHEY and CDR2 SMNVEV (reference sequence). The CDR3 reads CASRLDSYNEQFF. CDR3 DNA: TGTGCCAGCAGATTGGACAGTTACAATGAGCAGTTCTTC.

Of note for this clone: One junction end does not reproduce the germline sequence, and a read error may be involved. The rearrangement links TRBV29-1 to TRBJ1-1; TRBD1 is a possible D gene (5 bases). This CDR3 region has 12 residues. Germline V gene lookup returns CDR1 SQVTM and CDR2 ANQGSEA. In nucleotides, the CDR3 is TGCAGCGTCTCGCGGGGGGAAACTGAAGCTTTCTTC. This gives the protein CSVSRGETEAFF.

The chain is built from TRBV9 and TRBJ1-1, with no clear D. Germline CDR1 is SGDLS and CDR2 is YYNGEE. Deletions cut 4 bases from V and 5 bases from J, with 6 bases between. The CDR3 consists of 11 residues. The CDR3 loop is CASSPATEAFF. The CDR3 nucleotides read TGTGCCAGCAGCCCCGCGACTGAAGCTTTCTTT.

V usage is TRBV7-9 and J usage is TRBJ1-3; D not certain. The CDR3 contains 12 residues. V lost 6 bases and J lost 4, with 7 bases in between. Germline V CDR1 and CDR2: SEHNR, FQNEAQ (reference sequence). DNA for the CDR3: TGTGCCAGCAGTTCCGAGGGAAACACCATATATTTT. It yields the protein CASSSEGNTIYF.

This clone was counted between two and nine times. In nucleotides, the CDR3 is TGCGCCAGCAAGCCTATGGCCCACGGGACAGATACGCAGTATTTT. This codes for CASKPMAHGTDTQYF. The J gene is TRBJ2-3, the V gene TRBV10-2; the D is unclear. The V end was cut by 7 bases, the J end by 3 bases, with 17 bases between. The CDR3 spans 15 residues. Looked up from germline, CDR1 is WSHSY and CDR2 is SAAADI.

A few counts support this clone. The chain employs TRBV4-3 and TRBJ2-5, with D possibly TRBD1 on 6 matching bases. The CDR3 extends over 13 amino acids. Germline lookup yields CDR1 LGHNA and CDR2 YSLEER. Between the trimmed V and J ends, which lost 6 bases and 4 bases, there was a span of 12 bases. This CDR3 is CASRGRGSETQYF. CDR3 DNA sequence: TGCGCCAGCAGGGGCAGGGGTTCAGAGACCCAGTACTTC.

The gene calls are TRBV7-2 and TRBJ1-2; D might be TRBD1 (6 bases). This CDR3 is built from 16 residues. Germline V gives CDR1 SGHTA, CDR2 FQGNSA. V lost 4 bases to trimming and J lost 7 bases, with 22 bases between them. DNA for the CDR3: TGTGCCAGCAGCTCGTTCCTACAGGGTTCTGTAGGTGGCTACACCTTC. This codes for CASSSFLQGSVGGYTF.

This rearrangement joins TRBV5-6 to TRBJ1-1, with TRBD1 matching over 7 bases. V lost 4 bases to trimming and J lost 5 bases; unmatched junction nucleotides: 8. The length of the CDR3 is 14 residues. Germline V CDR1 and CDR2: SGHDT, YYEEEE. CDR3 sequence (DNA): TGTGCCAGCAGCCAGACAGGGTTTCGGACTGAAGCTTTCTTT. Translation: CASSQTGFRTEAFF.

This clone was seen a few times. The junction shows a germline mismatch at one end, possibly a read error. The rearrangement links TRBV7-8 to TRBJ1-2; 9 nucleotides match TRBD1. The CDR3 extends over 15 amino acids. CDR1 and CDR2 (germline): SGHVS, FQNEAQ. This CDR3 reads CASSLDRGVEDGYTF. The CDR3 coding sequence is TGTGCCAGTAGCTTAGACAGGGGGGTAGAAGATGGCTACACCTTC.

V and J are TRBV27 and TRBJ2-5; TRBD2 is a possible D gene (5 bases). CDR1 and CDR2 (germline): MNHEY, SMNVEV (reference sequence). The CDR3 is 15 amino acids. The V and J ends lost 2 bases and 7 bases respectively, with 17 bases between them. For the CDR3, the DNA is TGTGCCAGCAGTTTACGGACTCCGTCCGGAGGGACCCAGTACTTC. It translates to CASSLRTPSGGTQYF.

The chain uses TRBV25-1 and TRBJ1-6; 8 bases match TRBD1. CDR1 is MGHDK, CDR2 SYGVNS, per germline. The CDR3 is 16 residues long. V dropped 3 bases and J dropped 5; count of bases not matched to a gene: 6. The CDR3 region is CASSDLRQGNNSPLHF. The CDR3 DNA reads as TGTGCCAGCAGTGATCTGAGACAGGGGAATAATTCACCCCTCCACTTT. Supplemented by reference TRBV25-1 and TRBJ1-6, the full variable domain reads EADIYQTPRYLVIGTGKKITLECSQTMGHDKMYWYQQDPGMELHLIHYSYGVNSTEKGDLSSESTVSRIRTEHFPLTLESARPSHTSQYLCASSDLRQGNNSPLHFGNGTRLTVT.

A few counts support this clone. The V call is TRBV11-2, the J call TRBJ2-2; D perhaps matches TRBD1 (6 bases). Germline CDR1 is SGHAT and CDR2 is FQNNGV. The ends were cut back, 5 bases at V and 1 base at J, with 11 bases in the middle. CDR3 length equals 15 residues. The CDR3 nucleotides read TGTGCCAGCAGCCCCAGGGGCCTGAACACCGGGGAGCTGTTTTTT. It codes for CASSPRGLNTGELFF.

This sequence joins TRBV9 and TRBJ1-3; D possibly corresponds to TRBD1 (5 bases). Trimming stripped 0 bases from V and 2 bases from J, with 12 bases between. The CDR3 has 16 residues. CDR1 is SGDLS and CDR2 is YYNGEE in the germline V gene. The CDR3 DNA sequence: TGTGCCAGCAGCGTAGATGGGGGGAACGCTGGAAACACCATATATTTT. Its translation is CASSVDGGNAGNTIYF.

This clone was seen more than once but under ten times. The CDR3 ends on some other residue instead of the conserved phenylalanine or tryptophan, so this is likely a read error. CDR3 amino acids: CASSEGGGYTL. DNA of the CDR3: TGTGCCAGCAGTGAGGGGGGTGGCTACACCCTC. V is TRBV6-1 and J is TRBJ1-2; tentatively, D is TRBD1 (5 bases). Germline-derived CDR1 and CDR2 are MNHNS and SASEGT. V gave up 3 bases and J gave up 7 bases, with 6 bases separating them. The CDR3 totals 11 residues.